These 2 T cell receptor beta chains were all obtained from the same sample, sequenced in a study of blood T cell repertoires in COVID-19. The assay was immunoSEQ multiplex PCR, and TCRdb's table has in-frame clones only and misses some. This table has roughly 48,000 clones, almost 90% appearing once. Source material: peripheral blood. Every receptor here comes from a human donor in a cohort sampled during active COVID-19.

The J gene is TRBJ2-7, the V gene TRBV9, with 9 bases lining up with TRBD1. Germline V gives CDR1 SGDLS, CDR2 YYNGEE. The junction had 20 bases not matched to a gene; V was cut back by 3 bases and J by 4 bases. This CDR3 region has 19 residues. In nucleotides, the CDR3 is TGTGCCAGCAGCGCGGATGGGGGGACAGGGATACTTAAATCTTACGAGCAGTACTTC. It specifies CASSADGGTGILKSYEQYF. Full variable domain (remainder filled in from reference TRBV9 and TRBJ2-7): DSGVTQTPKHLITATGQRVTLRCSPRSGDLSVYWYQQSLDQGLQFLIQYYNGEERAKGNILERFSAQQFPDLHSELNLSSLELGDSALYFCASSADGGTGILKSYEQYFGPGTRLTVT.

A single count supports this clone. This chain links TRBV7-2 with TRBJ2-1, with 11 bases matching TRBD2. This CDR3 comprises 15 residues. V lost 5 bases, J lost 15 bases, and 15 bases stayed unmatched. Per germline, CDR1 SGHTA and CDR2 FQGNSA. CDR3 nucleotide sequence: TGTGCCAGCAGCCCTCTTAGCGGGGGGGCGATTCTTCCGTTCTTC. Protein sequence: CASSPLSGGAILPFF. The entire variable domain, with the rest obtained from reference TRBV7-2 and TRBJ2-1, is as follows: GAGVSQSPSNKVTEKGKDVELRCDPISGHTALYWYRQSLGQGLEFLIYFQGNSAPDKSGLPSDRFSAERTGGSVSTLTIQRTQQEDSAVYLCASSPLSGGAILPFFGPGTRLTVL.